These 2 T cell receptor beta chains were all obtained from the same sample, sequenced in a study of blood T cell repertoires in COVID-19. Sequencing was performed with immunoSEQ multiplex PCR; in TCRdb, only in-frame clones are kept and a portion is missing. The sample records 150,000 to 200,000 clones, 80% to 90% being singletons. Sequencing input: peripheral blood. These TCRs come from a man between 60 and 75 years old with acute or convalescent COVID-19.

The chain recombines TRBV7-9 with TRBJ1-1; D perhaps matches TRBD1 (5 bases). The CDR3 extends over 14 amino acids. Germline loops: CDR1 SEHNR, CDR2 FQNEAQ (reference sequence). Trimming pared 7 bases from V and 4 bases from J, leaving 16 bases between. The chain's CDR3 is CASNPSGGGTEAFF. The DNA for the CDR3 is TGTGCCAGCAACCCGAGCGGGGGAGGCACTGAAGCTTTCTTT.

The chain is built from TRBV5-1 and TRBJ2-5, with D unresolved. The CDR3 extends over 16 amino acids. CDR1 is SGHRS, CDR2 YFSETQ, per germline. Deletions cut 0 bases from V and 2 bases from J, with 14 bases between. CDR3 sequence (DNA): TGCGCCAGCAGCTTGGGGTCGGGTTTAGGTCAAGAGACCCAGTACTTC. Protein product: CASSLGSGLGQETQYF.